This record looks at one T cell receptor beta chain sequence and its context. Its specificity is not known. CDR3 length: 16 residues. Germline-derived CDR1 and CDR2 are GTSNPN and SVGIG (reference sequence). Trimming shortened V by 1 base and J by 0 bases, and 14 bases separated the two germline ends. This specimen belongs to a study of cytomegalovirus exposure and HLA in healthy donors. On the study more broadly: Among about 179 million T cells, an earlier analysis found 90 million to 130 million unique TCR beta sequences.

The study, taken as a whole, reports: Associated with HLA alleles at 0.05 false discovery rate in a later analysis were 15,000 to 20,000 TCR beta sequences.

The PCR was carried out with 60 Vbeta primers and 13 Jbeta primers. Sequencing was performed with immunoSEQ multiplex PCR; in TCRdb, only in-frame clones are kept and a portion is missing. The sample gives more than 85,000 clones, approximately 16% of which show up once; approximately 0.8% is in the top ten. Sequenced input: PBMCs. The sequence was collected from a female donor in good health and CMV-seronegative. The V and J genes are TRBV30 and TRBJ2-3, with a tentative D call TRBD1 (7 bases). The CDR3 bases are TGTGCCTGGAGTGGCGGGACAGCCTCGAGCACAGATACGCAGTATTTT. Translating it yields CAWSGGTASSTDTQYF.